This TCR beta chain was obtained from a study of spatial heterogeneity in lung cancer. General study points: For expanded intratumoral alpha and beta TCRs, counts tracked tumor mutation counts.

TCRdb re-analysed the 5' RACE reads in MiXCR, keeping a single row per CDR3 protein. The table shows some 10,000 distinct CDR3 sequences, with approximately 5% occurring only once. Trimming took 0 bases from V and 0 from J; bases not matched to a gene: 3. There are 15 residues in the CDR3. Per the germline V gene, CDR1 is SGHRS and CDR2 is YFSETQ. This clonotype was seen repeatedly, ten times or more. Its antigen is as yet unknown. The time point was: sample taken at primary tumor resection. The receptor comes from a female donor with early-stage non-small cell lung cancer. The rearrangement uses TRBV5-1 and TRBJ2-7; TRBD2 matches at 7 bases. The material sequenced was lung tumor tissue, taken at surgery. The CDR3 spells CASSLGDYSSYEQYF. Here the CDR3 DNA reads TGCGCCAGCAGCTTGGGGGACTACAGCTCCTACGAGCAGTACTTC.